This T cell receptor (beta chain) was recorded in a study of monozygotic twins with inflammatory bowel disease. General observations from the study: Among IBD patients, TCRbeta diversity (inverse Simpson) was lower than in healthy co-twins.

TCRdb re-called the 5' RACE reads; one entry per CDR3 protein, DNA not given. Its table lists approximately 400,000 distinct CDR3 sequences. Details on this clonotype: The target antigen is unknown.

The specimen was blood. The source is a human donor with ulcerative colitis or Crohn's disease, or a healthy co-twin of an affected twin (not recorded which).

The CDR3 spells CASSGSGREGREQFF. This chain uses TRBV28 with TRBJ2-1; checking the TCRdb D call of TRBD2 is not possible without DNA. Germline-derived CDR1 and CDR2 are MDHEN and SYDVKM. The CDR3 is 15 residues long.